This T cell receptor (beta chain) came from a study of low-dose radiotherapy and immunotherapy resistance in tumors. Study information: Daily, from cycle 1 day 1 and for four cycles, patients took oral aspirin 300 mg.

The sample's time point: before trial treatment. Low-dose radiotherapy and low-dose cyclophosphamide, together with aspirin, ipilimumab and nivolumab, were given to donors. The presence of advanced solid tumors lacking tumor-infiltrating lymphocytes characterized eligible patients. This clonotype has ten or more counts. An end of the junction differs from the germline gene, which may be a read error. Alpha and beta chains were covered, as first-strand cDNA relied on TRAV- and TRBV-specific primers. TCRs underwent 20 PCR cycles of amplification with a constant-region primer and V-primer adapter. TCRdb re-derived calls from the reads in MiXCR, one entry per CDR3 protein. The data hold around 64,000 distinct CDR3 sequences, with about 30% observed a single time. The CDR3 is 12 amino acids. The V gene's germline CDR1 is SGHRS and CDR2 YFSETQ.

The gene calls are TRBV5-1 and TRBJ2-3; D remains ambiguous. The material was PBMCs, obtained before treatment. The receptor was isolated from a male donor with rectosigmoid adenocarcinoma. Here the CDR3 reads CSSRINTDTQYF. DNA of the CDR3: TGCTCCAGCAGAATCAACACAGATACGCAGTATTTT.